Below are 29 T cell receptor beta chains sequenced from a single sample in a study of blood T cell repertoires in COVID-19. Data came from immunoSEQ multiplex PCR; TCRdb stores just in-frame clones and leaves some out. Among 40,000 to 55,000 clones listed, 89% were seen once. The sample consisted of peripheral blood. The origin of the receptors is a man in his 70s with active COVID-19.

In its sample, this clone was seen once. The chain is built from TRBV5-5 and TRBJ2-3, with D maybe TRBD2 (5 bases). The CDR3 contains 13 residues. Deletions cut 5 bases from V and 6 bases from J, with 13 bases between. Germline CDR1 reads SGHKS; CDR2 reads YYEKEE (reference sequence). As DNA, the CDR3 is TGTGCCAGCAGTCCTACCGGGGTGGATACGCAGTATTTT. It encodes CASSPTGVDTQYF.

This clone was recorded only once. At one of its ends the junction is not consistent with the germline gene, which may arise from a read error. The V call is TRBV7-2, the J call TRBJ2-6; no reliable D call. CDR1 SGHTA and CDR2 FQGNSA come from the germline V gene. This CDR3 is 15 amino acids long. CDR3 residues: CASSVASSGANVLTF. In DNA, the CDR3 is TGTGCCAGCAGCGTAGCATCATCTGGGGCCAACGTCCTGACTTTC.

V gene TRBV4-2 combines with J gene TRBJ1-1; D remains ambiguous. Deletions cut 0 bases from V and 1 base from J, with 9 bases between. This CDR3 contains 15 residues. Germline V gene lookup returns CDR1 LGHNA and CDR2 YNFKEQ. CDR3 nucleotides: TGTGCCAGCAGCCAAGATCTGGGCTGGAACACTGAAGCTTTCTTT. It specifies CASSQDLGWNTEAFF.

The genes are TRBV5-6 and TRBJ2-3; no definite D call. The germline gives CDR1 SGHDT, CDR2 YYEEEE. CDR3 length: 13 residues. Trimming took 1 base from V and 4 from J, leaving 7 bases between them. For the CDR3, the DNA is TGTGCCAGCAGCTTGCACCGGGCAGATACGCAGTATTTT. It codes for CASSLHRADTQYF.

This rearrangement joins TRBV19 to TRBJ2-3; TRBD2 aligns across 15 bases. This CDR3 contains 15 residues. Germline CDR1 is LNHDA and CDR2 is SQIVND (reference sequence). J lost 5 bases, V lost 9 bases, and 6 bases had no gene match. CDR3 nucleotide sequence: TGTGCCAGCCAGGGACTAGCGGGGGGATTAGATACGCAGTATTTT. Amino acids: CASQGLAGGLDTQYF.

V is TRBV28 and J is TRBJ2-7; perhaps TRBD2 as D (5 bases). From germline, CDR1 is MDHEN and CDR2 SYDVKM. CDR3 length: 12 residues. V was pared by 8 bases and J by 3 bases, with 11 bases between. CDR3 in amino acids: CASGSGNYEQYF. CDR3 DNA: TGTGCCAGCGGGAGCGGAAACTACGAGCAGTACTTC.

The rearrangement joins TRBV11-2 to TRBJ2-2, with D maybe TRBD2 (5 bases). The length of the CDR3 is 15 residues. Trimming removed 0 bases from V and 2 bases from J, with 7 bases in between. Looked up from germline, CDR1 is SGHAT and CDR2 is FQNNGV. The CDR3 sequence: CASSLETINTGELFF. The CDR3 nucleotides read TGTGCCAGCAGCTTAGAGACTATAAACACCGGGGAGCTGTTTTTT.

This clone was recorded a few times. The chain couples TRBV3-1 (or the pseudogene TRBV3-2) to TRBJ1-3, with unresolved D. Trimming pared 3 bases from V and 0 bases from J, leaving 9 bases between. Germline values: CDR1 LGHDT, CDR2 YNNKEL (reference sequence). The CDR3 extends over 15 amino acids. The CDR3, as DNA: TGTGCCAGCAGCCAGCTTCCGAGCTCTGGAAACACCATATATTTT. This codes for CASSQLPSSGNTIYF.

The gene calls are TRBV28 and TRBJ1-1; TRBD1 is a possible D gene (5 bases). Trimming stripped 7 bases from V and 10 bases from J, with 25 bases between. Germline CDR1 and CDR2: MDHEN and SYDVKM. The CDR3 length is 15 residues. The CDR3 DNA reads TGTGCCAGCACCCCCCCGTCAGGTGACTGGGGGGGAGCTTTCTTT. Its protein product is CASTPPSGDWGGAFF.

The V gene is TRBV28, the J gene TRBJ2-7, with 12 positions matching TRBD1. Germline CDR1 is MDHEN and CDR2 is SYDVKM. Losses at the gene ends were 5 bases for V and 7 bases for J; bases not matched to a gene: 9. The CDR3 is made up of 15 amino acids. CDR3 in DNA: TGTGCCAGCAGTACAGTGGGACAGGGGGCAAGAGAGCAGTACTTC. Protein: CASSTVGQGAREQYF.

V gene TRBV28 combines with J gene TRBJ1-1; the D gene is possibly TRBD1 (6 bases). The CDR3 is made up of 11 amino acids. CDR1 is MDHEN, CDR2 SYDVKM, per germline. Trimming took off 5 bases at V and 8 bases at J, with 9 bases between the two ends. The CDR3 is CASSQDREAFF. CDR3 nucleotides: TGTGCCAGCAGTCAGGACAGAGAAGCTTTCTTT.

The chain couples TRBV4-3 to TRBJ2-6; 7 bases are a match to TRBD1. From germline, CDR1 is LGHNA and CDR2 YSLEER. V lost 1 base to trimming and J lost 0 bases; unmatched junction nucleotides: 3. The CDR3 extends over 17 amino acids. In DNA form, the CDR3 reads TGCGCCAGCAGCCAAGGGACAGGAGACTCTGGGGCCAACGTCCTGACTTTC. Protein sequence: CASSQGTGDSGANVLTF.

V gene TRBV11-3 combines with J gene TRBJ2-1; TRBD2 aligns across 9 bases. V lost 4 bases, J lost 10 bases, and 8 bases stayed unmatched. The CDR3 has 14 residues. In germline, CDR1 is SGHNT, CDR2 YENEEA. The CDR3 loop is CASSSGLADREQFF. The CDR3, as DNA: TGTGCCAGCAGCTCGGGACTAGCCGACAGAGAGCAGTTCTTC.

The rearrangement joins TRBV19 to TRBJ1-4; 7 positions agree with TRBD1. The CDR3 is 15 amino acids. V lost 6 bases and J lost 5; bases outside the gene matches: 9. Germline V gene sequence: CDR1 LNHDA, CDR2 SQIVND (reference sequence). The CDR3 DNA is TGTGCCAGTAGCCGACCCGGGACAGAAAATGAAAAACTGTTTTTT. Protein: CASSRPGTENEKLFF. The complete variable domain, with remaining parts taken from reference TRBV19 and TRBJ1-4, reads DGGITQSPKYLFRKEGQNVTLSCEQNLNHDAMYWYRQDPGQGLRLIYYSQIVNDFQKGDIAEGYSVSREKKESFPLTVTSAQKNPTAFYLCASSRPGTENEKLFFGSGTQLSVL.

The chain joins TRBV3-1 (or the pseudogene TRBV3-2) to TRBJ1-2, with 8 bases fitting TRBD1. V dropped 3 bases and J dropped 8; count of bases not matched to a gene: 14. Germline V lookup: CDR1 LGHDT, CDR2 YNNKEL (reference sequence). The CDR3 length is 16 residues. CDR3 sequence: CASSHEQGEVSGGYTF. DNA of the CDR3: TGTGCCAGCAGCCACGAACAGGGGGAGGTTTCGGGAGGCTACACCTTC.

The chain combines TRBV6-5 with TRBJ2-2; 9 bases are shared with TRBD2. The CDR3 has 15 amino acids. Trimming at V came to 6 bases and at J to 1 base, leaving 3 bases not matched to a gene. Germline V gene lookup returns CDR1 MNHEY and CDR2 SVGAGI. The CDR3 protein is CASSLTSGNTGELFF. CDR3 DNA: TGTGCCAGCAGCCTGACTAGCGGGAACACCGGGGAGCTGTTTTTT.

The V call is TRBV29-1, the J call TRBJ2-1, with a weak D call TRBD1 (5 bases). Germline-derived CDR1 and CDR2 are SQVTM and ANQGSEA. Trimming took off 0 bases at V and 4 bases at J, with 13 bases between the two ends. The CDR3 covers 15 residues. The chain's CDR3 is CSVEDSRVEYNEQFF. CDR3 DNA: TGCAGCGTTGAAGATAGCAGGGTGGAGTACAATGAGCAGTTCTTC.

The chain is built from TRBV6-1 and TRBJ2-7; 9 nucleotides align to TRBD1. After removal of 1 base from V and 0 bases from J, the junction contained 1 base not matched to a gene. The germline gives CDR1 MNHNS, CDR2 SASEGT. The CDR3 loop spans 15 amino acids. Here the CDR3 reads CASSEGTGVSYEQYF. In nucleotides, the CDR3 is TGTGCCAGCAGTGAAGGGACAGGGGTCTCCTACGAGCAGTACTTC.

This chain joins TRBV6-5 and TRBJ1-6; D ambiguous. Trimming pared 8 bases from V and 4 bases from J, leaving 6 bases between. This CDR3 is built from 12 residues. Germline V CDR1 and CDR2: MNHEY, SVGAGI. CDR3 region: CASGEYNSPLHF. CDR3 sequence (DNA): TGTGCCAGCGGGGAGTATAATTCACCCCTCCACTTT.

The rearrangement links TRBV7-2 to TRBJ2-3; D possibly corresponds to TRBD1 (6 bases). This CDR3 comprises 16 residues. Germline CDR1 is SGHTA and CDR2 is FQGNSA. V lost 0 bases to trimming and J lost 1 base, with 11 bases between them. The CDR3 region has the DNA TGTGCCAGCAGCTTAGCGTTGGGGGCTGGCACAGATACGCAGTATTTT. It translates to CASSLALGAGTDTQYF.

This clone was seen a handful of times. The V and J genes are TRBV7-2 and TRBJ1-6; possibly TRBD1 for D (5 bases). Looked up from germline, CDR1 is SGHTA and CDR2 is FQGNSA. Between the trimmed V and J ends, which lost 7 bases and 9 bases, there was a span of 19 bases. The CDR3 consists of 15 residues. The CDR3 nucleotides are TGTGCCAGCACCCAAACCCAGGGATTCGGTTCACCCCTCCACTTT. This gives the protein CASTQTQGFGSPLHF.

V gene TRBV4-2 combines with J gene TRBJ2-1; D uncertain. CDR3 length: 16 amino acids. Trimming pared 3 bases from V and 4 bases from J, leaving 16 bases between. Looked up from germline, CDR1 is LGHNA and CDR2 is YNFKEQ. CDR3 region: CASSQGDGYPYNEQFF. Here the CDR3 DNA reads TGTGCCAGCAGCCAGGGCGACGGATACCCTTACAATGAGCAGTTCTTC.

The chain uses TRBV28 and TRBJ2-5; possibly TRBD1 for D (6 bases). Trimming took off 2 bases at V and 7 bases at J, with 11 bases between the two ends. The CDR3 is 13 amino acids. Germline V lookup: CDR1 MDHEN, CDR2 SYDVKM. The CDR3 here is CASSLGTPATQYF. The DNA of the CDR3 is TGTGCCAGCAGTTTAGGGACACCCGCGACCCAGTACTTC.

This clone is a singleton in its sample. The V gene is TRBV12-5, the J gene TRBJ1-1, with no clear D. Germline values: CDR1 LGHNT, CDR2 FRNRAP. The V end lost 2 bases, the J end lost 7 bases, and 11 bases lay between the germline ends. This CDR3 region has 13 residues. CDR3 in DNA: TGTGCTAGTGGTTTGACCTCTCGGGGTGAAGCTTTCTTT. It translates to CASGLTSRGEAFF.

The rearrangement uses TRBV6-6 and TRBJ2-5; no firm D call. The CDR3 sequence is 12 residues long. The germline gives CDR1 MNHNY, CDR2 SVGAGI (reference sequence). Deletions cut 8 bases from V and 1 base from J, with 8 bases between. DNA of the CDR3: TGTGCCAGCGGCCAAATCCAAGAGACCCAGTACTTC. This gives the protein CASGQIQETQYF.

V usage is TRBV10-3 and J usage is TRBJ2-1; 12 bases are a match to TRBD1. Looked up from germline, CDR1 is ENHRY and CDR2 is SYGVKD. The trim removed 9 bases at V and 7 bases at J, leaving 7 bases unmatched. This CDR3 has 14 amino acids. CDR3 sequence (DNA): TGTGCCATAAGCCGGGACAGGGGGCTGAATGAGCAGTTCTTC. Translation: CAISRDRGLNEQFF.

The chain carries TRBV19 and TRBJ2-1, with TRBD2 as a possible D gene (6 bases). From germline, CDR1 is LNHDA and CDR2 SQIVND (reference sequence). The CDR3 consists of 15 residues. Trimming cost V 3 bases and J 4 bases, with 13 bases left between them. CDR3: CASSIWGVTYNEQFF. The CDR3 DNA sequence: TGTGCCAGTAGTATTTGGGGGGTAACTTACAATGAGCAGTTCTTC.

The chain's CDR3 is CASSIEGTGVNTEAFF. Here the CDR3 DNA reads TGTGCCAGTAGTATAGAAGGGACAGGGGTGAACACTGAAGCTTTCTTT. This chain joins TRBV19 and TRBJ1-1; TRBD1 agrees at 10 bases. The CDR3 sequence is 16 residues long. CDR1 and CDR2 from the germline V gene are LNHDA and SQIVND (reference sequence). The junction had 1 base not matched to a gene; V was cut back by 0 bases and J by 0 bases.

This sequence joins TRBV5-1 and TRBJ2-7; 8 positions agree with TRBD1. Germline CDR1 and CDR2: SGHRS and YFSETQ. This CDR3 is 14 amino acids long. V lost 0 bases to trimming and J lost 3 bases; unmatched junction nucleotides: 2. The CDR3 is CASSLGTGHYEQYF. In DNA, the CDR3 is TGCGCCAGCAGCTTGGGGACAGGGCACTACGAGCAGTACTTC. The whole variable domain, remainder taken from reference TRBV5-1 and TRBJ2-7, is KAGVTQTPRYLIKTRGQQVTLSCSPISGHRSVSWYQQTPGQGLQFLFEYFSETQRNKGNFPGRFSGRQFSNSRSEMNVSTLELGDSALYLCASSLGTGHYEQYFGPGTRLTVT.